Listed below are T cell receptor beta chains from one sample, sequenced in a study of OX40 agonist ivuxolimab in advanced cancers. The method was immunoSEQ multiplex PCR; TCRdb's version includes in-frame clones alone and lacks a portion of them. The sample includes about 71,000 clones, about four fifths of them seen just once. This specimen consisted of CD4+ or CD8+ T cells sorted from blood, obtained in a trial of the OX40 agonist ivuxolimab. The source of these receptors is an adult with an advanced solid tumor such as melanoma, head and neck, liver or kidney cancer. CDR3s include the opening cysteine and the closing phenylalanine or tryptophan. D genes are given only for firm matches. Clone size is stated in some rows and not others, as once, few, many or a class when expanded.

v_gene	len	abundance	j_gene	d_gene	CDR3aa	CDR3nt
TRBV28	17	-	TRBJ1-1	TRBD1	CASRTLGGGGMNTEAFF	TGTGCCAGCAGGACACTAGGGGGCGGGGGCATGAACACTGAAGCTTTCTTT
TRBV9	12	-	TRBJ1-2	-	CASSSPIYGYTF	TGTGCCAGCAGCTCCCCCATCTATGGCTACACCTTC
TRBV11-2	16	once	TRBJ2-2	-	CASSLPPAQGSGELFF	TGTGCCAGCAGCTTACCCCCGGCACAGGGCTCCGGGGAGCTGTTTTTT
TRBV4-2	18	once	TRBJ2-2	TRBD1	CASSLRTRDRVPFGELFF	TGTGCCAGCAGCCTTAGAACCCGGGACAGGGTTCCTTTCGGGGAGCTGTTTTTT
TRBV28	15	once	TRBJ2-4	-	CASRGEEAPKNIQYF	TGTGCCAGCAGAGGGGAGGAAGCCCCCAAGAACATTCAGTACTTC
TRBV19	13	-	TRBJ1-5	-	CASSPNRDAHRHF	TGTGCCAGTAGCCCAAACAGGGACGCCCATCGGCATTTT
TRBV6-6	16	-	TRBJ2-5	-	CASSYSLGGLQETQYF	TGTGCCAGCAGTTACTCGTTAGGGGGACTCCAAGAGACCCAGTACTTC
TRBV15	14	-	TRBJ2-3	-	CATSRDDSTDTQYF	TGTGCCACCAGCAGAGATGACAGCACAGATACGCAGTATTTT
TRBV7-2	14	-	TRBJ1-3	-	CASSLESRGGTIYF	TGTGCCAGCAGCTTAGAATCCAGGGGAGGCACCATATATTTT
TRBV6-5	12	-	TRBJ2-2	-	CASSAYSRELFF	TGTGCCAGCAGTGCGTACAGCCGGGAGCTGTTTTTT